The rows below give T cell receptor beta chains drawn from one sample of a study of blood T cell repertoires in COVID-19. The assay was immunoSEQ multiplex PCR, and TCRdb's table has in-frame clones only and misses some. The repertoire holds roughly 150,000 clones, roughly 84% seen once, with roughly 5% in the top ten. The sequencing sample was made of PBMCs or T cells enriched from blood (not recorded which). These receptors came from a man aged 65 to 79 who had been exposed to COVID-19. The CDR3 runs from the conserved cysteine through the conserved F or W. D genes are given only for firm matches. The size entry is marked missing in some rows and otherwise reads once, few, many or a size class.

v_call	d_call	j_call	clone_size	cdr3_nt	cdr3_aa
TRBV4-1	TRBD2	TRBJ2-7	NA	TGCGCCAGCAGCCACCCCCCCCGGGGGGGGCGGTACGAGCAGTACTTC	CASSHPPRGGRYEQYF
TRBV5-4	TRBD2	TRBJ2-3	NA	TGTGCCAGCAGCTTGGTCGGCGGGGGGGAGGATACGCAGTATTTT	CASSLVGGGEDTQYF
TRBV6-5	TRBD1	TRBJ1-1	NA	TGTGCCAGCAGTTACGGGACAGGGGAGGCTGAAGCTTTCTTT	CASSYGTGEAEAFF
TRBV15	TRBD1	TRBJ2-7	NA	TGTGCCACCAGCAGAGGCGGGACAGGGGGCTACGAGCAGTACTTC	CATSRGGTGGYEQYF
TRBV11-2	NA	TRBJ1-1	once	TGTGCCAGCAGCTCTCACAGGGCACCCAACACTGAAGCTTTCTTT	CASSSHRAPNTEAFF
TRBV2	NA	TRBJ1-3	NA	TGTGCCAGCACTCTCTCTGGAAACACCATATATTTT	CASTLSGNTIYF
TRBV7-2	NA	TRBJ1-2	NA	NA	CASSLGGLVPAANYGYTF
TRBV3-1/TRBV3-2	TRBD1	TRBJ1-5	NA	TGTGCCAGCAGCCCAGGCCGGGACAGGGGGCTCGGCAATCAGCCCCAGCATTTT	CASSPGRDRGLGNQPQHF
TRBV7-2	TRBD1	TRBJ1-2	NA	TGTGCCAGCAGCGTCGGACAGGGGATGGGCTATGGCTACACCTTC	CASSVGQGMGYGYTF
TRBV5-1	NA	TRBJ1-5	NA	TGCGCCAGCAGCCCTAGGGGGACGTTGAATCAGCCCCAGCATTTT	CASSPRGTLNQPQHF
TRBV7-9	TRBD1	TRBJ1-2	NA	TGTGCCAGCAGCTTACAGGGGGCGAACTATGGCTACACCTTC	CASSLQGANYGYTF
TRBV25-1	NA	TRBJ1-3	NA	TGTGCCAGCAGTGAAAGTGCGATTCTAGGAAACACCATATATTTT	CASSESAILGNTIYF
TRBV24-1	NA	TRBJ1-5	NA	TGTGCCACCAGTGATGCTCAGGGCGGCAATCAGCCCCAGCATTTT	CATSDAQGGNQPQHF
TRBV19	NA	TRBJ1-6	NA	TGTGCCAGTAAAGGGGGTACGGTGTATTCACCCCTCCACTTT	CASKGGTVYSPLHF
TRBV4-1	TRBD2	TRBJ2-5	NA	TGCGCCAGCAGCCCGTGGACTAGCGGGAGGGGGGAGACCCAGTACTTC	CASSPWTSGRGETQYF
TRBV6-5	TRBD1	TRBJ1-5	NA	TGTGCCAGCAGCCGTACAGGGGAGGTAGGTCAGCCCCAGCATTTT	CASSRTGEVGQPQHF
TRBV24-1	NA	TRBJ1-5	NA	TGTGCCACCAGTGATGTCGGGATTGGCAATCAGCCCCAGCATTTT	CATSDVGIGNQPQHF
TRBV18	TRBD1	TRBJ1-1	NA	TGTGCCAGCTCACCACCAGGGACAGGGCTGAACACTGAAGCTTTCTTT	CASSPPGTGLNTEAFF
TRBV28	NA	TRBJ2-7	NA	TGTGCCAGCAGTTTACCCGGGAGAACCTACGAGCAGTACTTC	CASSLPGRTYEQYF
TRBV27	NA	TRBJ2-2	NA	TGTGCCAGCAGTCTAGGACACCCCACCGGGGAGCTGTTTTTT	CASSLGHPTGELFF
TRBV28	NA	TRBJ1-1	NA	TGTACCAGCAGTTCCGCAGGGTTGAACACTGAAGCTTTCTTT	CTSSSAGLNTEAFF
TRBV2	TRBD1	TRBJ1-5	NA	TGTGCCAGCAAAGCCGACAGGGTAAGTCAGCCCCAGCATTTT	CASKADRVSQPQHF
TRBV2	TRBD2	TRBJ2-5	NA	TGTGCCAGCAAGGAGCTAGCGGGAGTAGGGGAGACCCAGTACTTC	CASKELAGVGETQYF
TRBV24-1	NA	TRBJ2-1	NA	TGTGCCACCAGTGATTCACATTACAATGAGCAGTTCTTC	CATSDSHYNEQFF
TRBV3-1/TRBV3-2	TRBD2	TRBJ2-1	NA	TGTGCCAGCAGCCATAGCGGGGCGAATGAGCAGTTCTTC	CASSHSGANEQFF
TRBV7-9	NA	TRBJ2-1	NA	TGTGCCAGCAGCGCGTCACTAGCAAATGAGCAGTTCTTC	CASSASLANEQFF
TRBV18	NA	TRBJ2-3	NA	TGTGCCACCTCCGCAGGGGCGACCACAGATACGCAGTATTTT	CATSAGATTDTQYF
TRBV5-1	NA	TRBJ1-2	NA	TGCGCCAGCAGCTTGGACAGCCACTATGGCTACACCTTC	CASSLDSHYGYTF
TRBV5-1	TRBD2	TRBJ2-5	NA	TGCGCCAGCAGCCCAGTAGCCGGGACTCCGGGGGGAGAGACCCAGTACTTC	CASSPVAGTPGGETQYF
TRBV19	NA	TRBJ2-2	NA	TGTGCCAGTAGTAGGGCAGGGACTACCGGGGAGCTGTTTTTT	CASSRAGTTGELFF
TRBV4-3	NA	TRBJ2-2	once	TGCGCCAGCAGCCAAGTCTTATTAAAAATCACCGGGGAGCTGTTTTTT	CASSQVLLKITGELFF
TRBV4-1	NA	TRBJ1-1	NA	TGCGCCAGCAGCCAAGAAGGGGAATTGAGAACTGAAGCTTTCTTT	CASSQEGELRTEAFF
TRBV5-5	TRBD1	TRBJ1-1	NA	TGTGCCAGCAGCAAACAGGGGGGGGACACTGAAGCTTTCTTT	CASSKQGGDTEAFF
TRBV4-1	TRBD1	TRBJ1-2	NA	TGCGCCAGCAGTCGACAGGGGAGGGCCGACTATGGCTACACCTTC	CASSRQGRADYGYTF
TRBV11-3	NA	TRBJ2-7	NA	TGTGCCAGCAGCTTAGGGGGAGCCCACGAGCAGTACTTC	CASSLGGAHEQYF
TRBV10-3	NA	TRBJ2-1	NA	TGTGCCATCAGTGGAAGGGCAGGGGGAGGAGACAATGAGCAGTTCTTC	CAISGRAGGGDNEQFF
TRBV2	TRBD1	TRBJ2-7	NA	TGTGCCAGCAGCCGACAGGGCGATTTCTACGAGCAGTACTTC	CASSRQGDFYEQYF
TRBV4-1	NA	TRBJ1-1	once	TGCGCCAGCACCGCAGGAAACACTGAAGCTTTCTTT	CASTAGNTEAFF
TRBV28	TRBD2	TRBJ2-2	NA	TGTGCCAGCAGTCTTGCAGGACTAGCGGGAGGGCGGGGCACCGGGGAGCTGTTTTTT	CASSLAGLAGGRGTGELFF
TRBV7-2	NA	TRBJ2-1	NA	TGTGCCAGCAGCCCCTATGCTCCCCACAATGAGCAGTTCTTC	CASSPYAPHNEQFF
TRBV7-9	NA	TRBJ1-2	NA	TGTGCCAGCAGCTTATCCGGGAGTAACTATGGCTACACCTTC	CASSLSGSNYGYTF
TRBV11-2	NA	TRBJ1-1	few	TGTGCCAGCAGCTTAGCGGTGAACACTGAAGCTTTCTTT	CASSLAVNTEAFF
TRBV7-3	NA	TRBJ1-6	NA	TGTGCCAGCAGCTTAATGTCGTATTCACCCCTCCACTTT	CASSLMSYSPLHF
TRBV4-1	TRBD1	TRBJ2-1	NA	TGCGCCAGCAGCCGAGGACAGGGGATATCTGGGGAGCAGTTCTTC	CASSRGQGISGEQFF
TRBV19	TRBD1	TRBJ1-1	NA	TGTGCCAGTAGGGGATGGATATCAGGGGGTTCCACTGAAGCTTTCTTT	CASRGWISGGSTEAFF